This T cell receptor beta chain was sequenced in a study of a mutant IDH1 vaccine in newly diagnosed glioma. Study-level background: Patients got radiotherapy, temozolomide, or both beforehand, and most got both.

This CDR3 has 13 residues. CDR1 is SGHRS, CDR2 YFSETQ, per germline. The junction had 3 bases not matched to a gene; V was cut back by 3 bases and J by 10 bases. The table lists this clone with a count of one. Its cognate antigen is unknown. The time point was: week 5, during vaccination. Every vaccination contained 300 ug of the mutant IDH1 20-mer peptide and was paired with topical imiquimod. New WHO grade 3 or 4 astrocytomas that were IDH1-mutant and ATRX-lost had been found in donors. Measured with immunoSEQ multiplex PCR; TCRdb has only the in-frame clones, and not every one. The sample includes around 38,000 clones, roughly 83% of them seen just once.

This sequence originates from a man aged 25 to 40 with glioma. The sample consisted of PBMCs, taken from a glioma patient whose treatment included an IDH1 peptide vaccine. The chain couples TRBV5-1 to TRBJ2-1; 11 bases are shared with TRBD2. The CDR3 is CASSWGTSGEQFF. The CDR3 DNA is TGCGCCAGCAGCTGGGGGACTAGCGGAGAGCAGTTCTTC.